The T cell receptor beta chain described here comes from a study of T-cell reconstitution after alpha-beta-depleted transplantation in children. CDR1 and CDR2 from the germline V gene are LNHDA and SQIVND (reference sequence). V was clipped by 1 base and J by 8 bases; unmatched bases: 6. The CDR3 runs 15 residues. The authors prepared the TCRbeta library with unique molecular identifiers. One entry per CDR3 protein results from TCRdb running MiXCR on the PCR reads. The sample consists of some 340,000 distinct CDR3 sequences, approximately 10% of them appearing once. This clonotype was sampled from a human donor who donated a stem cell graft to a child with acute lymphoblastic leukemia. The sequenced sample was PBMCs from the stem cell graft donor, obtained from the stem cell graft. The V gene is TRBV19, the J gene TRBJ2-1; 9 positions match TRBD2. CDR3 nucleotides: TGTGCCAGTAGTATAGGCGGGAGGGCCCTCGATGAGCAGTTCTTC. Protein sequence: CASSIGGRALDEQFF.